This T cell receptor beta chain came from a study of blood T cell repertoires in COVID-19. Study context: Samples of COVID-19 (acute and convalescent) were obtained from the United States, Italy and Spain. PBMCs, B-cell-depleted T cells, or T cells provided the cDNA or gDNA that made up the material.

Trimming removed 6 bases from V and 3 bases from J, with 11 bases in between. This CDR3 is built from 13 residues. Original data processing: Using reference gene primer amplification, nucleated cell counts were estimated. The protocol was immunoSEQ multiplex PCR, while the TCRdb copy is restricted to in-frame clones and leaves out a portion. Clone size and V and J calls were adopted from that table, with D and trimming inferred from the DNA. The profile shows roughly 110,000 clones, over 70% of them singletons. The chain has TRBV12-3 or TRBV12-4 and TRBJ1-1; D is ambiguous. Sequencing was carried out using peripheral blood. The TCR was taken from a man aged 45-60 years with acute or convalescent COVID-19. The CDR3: CASSKDLDTEAFF. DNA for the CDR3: TGTGCCAGCAGCAAAGACCTAGACACTGAAGCTTTCTTT.